Reported below is one TCR beta chain. The antigen is undetermined. Clones were read by immunoSEQ multiplex PCR, and TCRdb kept only the in-frame ones, dropping some. The repertoire consists of 50,000 to 60,000 clones, with approximately 87% occurring once and the leading ten covering approximately 5%. These data originate in a study of OX40 agonist ivuxolimab in advanced cancers. Findings and caveats of the study: Clones of CD4+ and CD8+ blood T cells grew by week 6 at doses of 0.1 to 3.0 mg/kg.

The TCR originated in an adult with an advanced solid tumor such as melanoma, head and neck, liver or kidney cancer. The input for sequencing was CD4+ or CD8+ T cells sorted from blood, taken in a trial of the OX40 agonist ivuxolimab.

Here the CDR3 DNA reads TGTGCCAGCTCGTCGCTACGCGACAATGAGCAGTTCTTC. This codes for CASSSLRDNEQFF. V usage is TRBV18 and J usage is TRBJ2-1; D is undetermined. Per germline, CDR1 KGHSH and CDR2 LQKENI. V was trimmed by 6 bases and J by 5 bases, leaving 11 bases between them. The CDR3 extends over 13 amino acids.